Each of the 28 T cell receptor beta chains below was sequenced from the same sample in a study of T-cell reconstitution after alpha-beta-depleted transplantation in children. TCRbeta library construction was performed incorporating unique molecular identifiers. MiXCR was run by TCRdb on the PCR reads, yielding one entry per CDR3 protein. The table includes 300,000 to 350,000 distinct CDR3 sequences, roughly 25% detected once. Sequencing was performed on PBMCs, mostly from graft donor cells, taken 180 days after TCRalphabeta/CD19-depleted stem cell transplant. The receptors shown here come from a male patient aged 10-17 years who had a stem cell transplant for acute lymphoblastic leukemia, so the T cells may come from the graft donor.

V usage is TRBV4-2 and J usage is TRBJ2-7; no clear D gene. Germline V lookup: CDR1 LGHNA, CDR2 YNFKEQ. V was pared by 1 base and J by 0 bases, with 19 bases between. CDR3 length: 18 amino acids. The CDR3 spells CASSQVLESTLSSYEQYF. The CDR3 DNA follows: TGTGCCAGCAGCCAAGTCCTAGAGTCGACACTCAGCTCCTACGAGCAGTACTTC.

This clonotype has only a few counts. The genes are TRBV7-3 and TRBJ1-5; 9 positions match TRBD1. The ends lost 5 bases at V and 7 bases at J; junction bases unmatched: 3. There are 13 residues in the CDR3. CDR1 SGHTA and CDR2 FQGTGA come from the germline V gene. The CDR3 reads CASSRDREQPQHF. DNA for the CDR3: TGTGCCAGCAGCCGGGACAGGGAGCAGCCCCAGCATTTT. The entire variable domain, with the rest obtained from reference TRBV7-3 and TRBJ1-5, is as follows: GAGVSQTPSNKVTEKGKYVELRCDPISGHTALYWYRQSLGQGPEFLIYFQGTGAADDSGLPNDRFFAVRPEGSVSTLKIQRTERGDSAVYLCASSRDREQPQHFGDGTRLSIL.

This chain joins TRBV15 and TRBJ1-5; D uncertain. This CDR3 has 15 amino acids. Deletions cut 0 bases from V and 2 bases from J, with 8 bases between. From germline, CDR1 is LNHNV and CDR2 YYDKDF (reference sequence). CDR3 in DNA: TGTGCCACCAGCAGAGATGCGCAGGGCAATCAGCCCCAGCATTTT. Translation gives CATSRDAQGNQPQHF.

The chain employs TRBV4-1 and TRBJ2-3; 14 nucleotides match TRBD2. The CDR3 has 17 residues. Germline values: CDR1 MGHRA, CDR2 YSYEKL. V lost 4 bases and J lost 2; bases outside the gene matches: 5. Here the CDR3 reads CASSPRLAGGTTDTQYF. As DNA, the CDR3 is TGCGCCAGCAGCCCCAGACTAGCGGGAGGGACCACAGATACGCAGTATTTT.

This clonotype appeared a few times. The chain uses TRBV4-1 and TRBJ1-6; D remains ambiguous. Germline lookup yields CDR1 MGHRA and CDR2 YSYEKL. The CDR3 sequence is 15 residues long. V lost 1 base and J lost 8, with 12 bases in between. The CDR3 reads CASSQATVLDSPLHF. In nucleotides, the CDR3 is TGCGCCAGCAGCCAAGCTACGGTTTTGGATTCACCCCTCCACTTT.

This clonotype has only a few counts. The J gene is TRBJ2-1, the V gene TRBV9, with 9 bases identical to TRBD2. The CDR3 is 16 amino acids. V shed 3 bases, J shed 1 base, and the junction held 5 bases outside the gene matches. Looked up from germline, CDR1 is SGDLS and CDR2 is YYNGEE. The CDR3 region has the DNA TGTGCCAGCAGCGGGCGACTAGCGGCGTCCTACAATGAGCAGTTCTTC. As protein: CASSGRLAASYNEQFF.

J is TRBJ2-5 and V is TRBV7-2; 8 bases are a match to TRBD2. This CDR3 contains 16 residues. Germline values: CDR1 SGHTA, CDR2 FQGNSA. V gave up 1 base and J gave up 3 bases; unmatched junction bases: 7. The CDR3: CASSLVAGGGEETQYF. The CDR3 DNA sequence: TGTGCCAGCAGCTTAGTGGCGGGAGGAGGGGAAGAGACCCAGTACTTC.

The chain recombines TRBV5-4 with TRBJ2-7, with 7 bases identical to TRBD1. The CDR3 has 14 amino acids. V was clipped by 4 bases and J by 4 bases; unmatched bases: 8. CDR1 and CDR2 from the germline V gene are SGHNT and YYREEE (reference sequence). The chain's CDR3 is CASSRGQLIYEQYF. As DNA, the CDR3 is TGTGCCAGCAGCCGGGGACAGCTAATTTACGAGCAGTACTTC.

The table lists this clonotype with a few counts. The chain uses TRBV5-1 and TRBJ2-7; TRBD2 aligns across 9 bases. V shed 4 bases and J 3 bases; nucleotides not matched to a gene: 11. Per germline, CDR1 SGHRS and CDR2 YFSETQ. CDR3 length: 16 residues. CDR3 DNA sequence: TGCGCCAGCAGCCATAGCGGGAGTCCTTTCTTCTACGAGCAGTACTTC. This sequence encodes CASSHSGSPFFYEQYF.

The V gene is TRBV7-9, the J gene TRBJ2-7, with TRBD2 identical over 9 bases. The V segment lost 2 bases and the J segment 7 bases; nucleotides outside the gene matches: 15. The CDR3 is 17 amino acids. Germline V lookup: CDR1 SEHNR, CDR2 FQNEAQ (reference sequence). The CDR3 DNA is TGTGCCAGCAGCTTACAAGCTAGCGGGACCCCCCCTTATGAGCAGTACTTC. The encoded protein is CASSLQASGTPPYEQYF.

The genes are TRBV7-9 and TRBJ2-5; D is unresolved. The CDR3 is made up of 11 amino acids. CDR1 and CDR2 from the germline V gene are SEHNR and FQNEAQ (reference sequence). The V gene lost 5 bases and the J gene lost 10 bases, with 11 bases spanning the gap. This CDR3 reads CASSPHGVQYF. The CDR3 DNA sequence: TGTGCCAGCAGCCCCCACGGTGTCCAGTACTTC.

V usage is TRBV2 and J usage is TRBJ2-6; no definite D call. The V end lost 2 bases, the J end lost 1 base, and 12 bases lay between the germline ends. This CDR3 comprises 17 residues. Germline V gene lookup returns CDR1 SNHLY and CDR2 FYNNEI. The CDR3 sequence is CASSERRLGSGANVLTF. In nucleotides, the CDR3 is TGTGCCAGCAGTGAACGGAGATTGGGTTCTGGGGCCAACGTCCTGACTTTC.

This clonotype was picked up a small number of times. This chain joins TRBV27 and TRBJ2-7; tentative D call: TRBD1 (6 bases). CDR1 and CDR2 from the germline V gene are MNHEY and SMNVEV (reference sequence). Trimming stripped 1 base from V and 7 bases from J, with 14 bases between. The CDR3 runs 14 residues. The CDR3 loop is CASSLWGTLREQYF. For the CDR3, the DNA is TGTGCCAGCAGTTTATGGGGGACACTACGGGAGCAGTACTTC.

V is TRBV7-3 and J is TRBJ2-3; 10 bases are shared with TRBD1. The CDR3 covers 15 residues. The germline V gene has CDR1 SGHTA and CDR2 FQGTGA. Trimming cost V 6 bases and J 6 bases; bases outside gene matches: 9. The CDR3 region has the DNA TGTGCCAGCAGTCCCGACAGGGGGCACTTTGATACGCAGTATTTT. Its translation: CASSPDRGHFDTQYF.

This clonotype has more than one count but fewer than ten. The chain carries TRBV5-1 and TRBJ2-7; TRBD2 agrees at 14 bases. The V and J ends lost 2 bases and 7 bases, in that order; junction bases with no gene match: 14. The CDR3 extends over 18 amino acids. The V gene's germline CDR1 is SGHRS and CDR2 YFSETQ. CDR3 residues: CASSFGLAGGPMSPEQYF. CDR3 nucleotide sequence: TGCGCCAGCAGCTTCGGACTAGCGGGAGGCCCTATGTCCCCGGAGCAGTACTTC.

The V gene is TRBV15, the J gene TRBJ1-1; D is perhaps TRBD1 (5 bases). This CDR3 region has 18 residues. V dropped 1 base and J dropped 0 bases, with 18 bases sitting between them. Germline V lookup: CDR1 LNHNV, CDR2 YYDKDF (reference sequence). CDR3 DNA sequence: TGTGCCACCAGCAGAGGCCGGGGCATAAACGTGATGAACACTGAAGCTTTCTTT. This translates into CATSRGRGINVMNTEAFF.

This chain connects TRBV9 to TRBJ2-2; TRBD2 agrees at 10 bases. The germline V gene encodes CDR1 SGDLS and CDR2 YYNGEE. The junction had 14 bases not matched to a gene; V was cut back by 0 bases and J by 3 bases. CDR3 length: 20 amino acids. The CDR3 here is CASSVVGVPAGGRDTGELFF. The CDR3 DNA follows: TGTGCCAGCAGCGTAGTAGGTGTCCCAGCGGGAGGGAGAGACACCGGGGAGCTGTTTTTT.

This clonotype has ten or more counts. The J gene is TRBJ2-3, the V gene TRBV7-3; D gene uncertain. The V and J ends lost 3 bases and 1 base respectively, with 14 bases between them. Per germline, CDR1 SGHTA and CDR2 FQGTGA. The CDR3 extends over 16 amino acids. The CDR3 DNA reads TGTGCCAGCAGCTTTCCCTGGCCGGGTGGCACAGATACGCAGTATTTT. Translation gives CASSFPWPGGTDTQYF.

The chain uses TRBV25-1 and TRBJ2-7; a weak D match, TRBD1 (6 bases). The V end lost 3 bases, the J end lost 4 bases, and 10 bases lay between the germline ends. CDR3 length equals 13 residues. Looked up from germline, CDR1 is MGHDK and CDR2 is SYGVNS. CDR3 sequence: CASSDGDKYEQYF. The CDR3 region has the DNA TGTGCCAGCAGTGACGGGGACAAATACGAGCAGTACTTC.

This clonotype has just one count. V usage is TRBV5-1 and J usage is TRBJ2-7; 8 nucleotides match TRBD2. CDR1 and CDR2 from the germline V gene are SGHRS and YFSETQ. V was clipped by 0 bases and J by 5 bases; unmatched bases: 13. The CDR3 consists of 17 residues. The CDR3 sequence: CASSLGGGLAVPHEQYF. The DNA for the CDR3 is TGCGCCAGCAGCTTGGGGGGAGGACTAGCTGTCCCCCACGAGCAGTACTTC.

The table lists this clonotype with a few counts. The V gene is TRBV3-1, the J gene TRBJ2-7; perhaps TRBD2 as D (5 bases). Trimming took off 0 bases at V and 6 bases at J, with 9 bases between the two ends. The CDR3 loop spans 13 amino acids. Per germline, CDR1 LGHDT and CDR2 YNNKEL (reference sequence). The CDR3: CASSQDPGVEQYF. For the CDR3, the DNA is TGTGCCAGCAGCCAAGATCCCGGGGTCGAGCAGTACTTC.

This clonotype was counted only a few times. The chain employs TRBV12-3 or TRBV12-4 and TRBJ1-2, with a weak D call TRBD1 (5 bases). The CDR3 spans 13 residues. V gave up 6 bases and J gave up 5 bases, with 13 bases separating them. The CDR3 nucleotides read TGTGCCAGCAGGGACAACCTCTTATATGGCTACACCTTC. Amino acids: CASRDNLLYGYTF.

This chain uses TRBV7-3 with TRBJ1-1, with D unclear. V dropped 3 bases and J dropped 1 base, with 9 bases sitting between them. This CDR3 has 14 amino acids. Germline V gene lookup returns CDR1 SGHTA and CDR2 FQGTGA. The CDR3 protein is CASSLGAPNTEAFF. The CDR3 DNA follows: TGTGCCAGCAGCTTGGGAGCCCCGAACACTGAAGCTTTCTTT.

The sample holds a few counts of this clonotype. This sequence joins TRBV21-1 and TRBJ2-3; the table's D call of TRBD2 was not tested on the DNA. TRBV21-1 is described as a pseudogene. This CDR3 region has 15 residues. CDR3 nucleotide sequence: TGTGCCAGCAGCAAAGGACGGGAGGTGACAGATACGCAGTATTTT. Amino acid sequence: CASSKGREVTDTQYF.

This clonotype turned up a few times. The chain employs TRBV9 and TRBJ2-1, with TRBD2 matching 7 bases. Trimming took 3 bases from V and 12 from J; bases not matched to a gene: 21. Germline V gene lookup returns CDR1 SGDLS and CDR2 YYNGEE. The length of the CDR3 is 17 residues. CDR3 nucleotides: TGTGCCAGCAGCGCCCGCTTCTCTGCGGGACCCGGCGGGGGGCAGTTCTTC. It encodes CASSARFSAGPGGGQFF.

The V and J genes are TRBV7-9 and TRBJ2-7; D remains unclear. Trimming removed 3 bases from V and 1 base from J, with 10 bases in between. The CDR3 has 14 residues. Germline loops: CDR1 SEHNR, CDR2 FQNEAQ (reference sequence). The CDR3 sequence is CASSFLEISYEQYF. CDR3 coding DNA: TGTGCCAGCAGCTTTTTAGAGATTTCCTACGAGCAGTACTTC.

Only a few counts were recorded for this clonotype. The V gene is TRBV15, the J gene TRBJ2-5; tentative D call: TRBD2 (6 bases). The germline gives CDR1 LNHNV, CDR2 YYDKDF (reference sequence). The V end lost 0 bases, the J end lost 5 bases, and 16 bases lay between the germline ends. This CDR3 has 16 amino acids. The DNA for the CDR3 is TGTGCCACCAGCAGAGATAAGGGGCTAGCGAGGGAGACCCAGTACTTC. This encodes CATSRDKGLARETQYF.

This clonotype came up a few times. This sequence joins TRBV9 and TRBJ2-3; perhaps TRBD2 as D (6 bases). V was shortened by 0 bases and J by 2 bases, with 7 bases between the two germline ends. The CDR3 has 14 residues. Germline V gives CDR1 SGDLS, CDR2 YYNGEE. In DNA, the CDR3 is TGTGCCAGCAGCGTAGCGGGGGTCACAGATACGCAGTATTTT. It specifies CASSVAGVTDTQYF.